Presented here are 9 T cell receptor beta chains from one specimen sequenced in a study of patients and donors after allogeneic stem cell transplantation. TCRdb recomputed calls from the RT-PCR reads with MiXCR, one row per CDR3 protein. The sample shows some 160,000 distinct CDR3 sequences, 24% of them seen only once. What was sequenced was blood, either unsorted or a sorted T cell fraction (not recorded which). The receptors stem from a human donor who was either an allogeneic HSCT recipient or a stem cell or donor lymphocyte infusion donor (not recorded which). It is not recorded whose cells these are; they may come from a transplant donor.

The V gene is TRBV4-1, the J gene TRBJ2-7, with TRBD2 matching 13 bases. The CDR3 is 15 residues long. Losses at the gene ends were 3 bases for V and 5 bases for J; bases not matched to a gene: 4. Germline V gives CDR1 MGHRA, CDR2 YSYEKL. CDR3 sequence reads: CASSHLGLAGDEQYF. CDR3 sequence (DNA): TGCGCCAGCAGCCATCTCGGACTAGCGGGGGACGAGCAGTACTTC.

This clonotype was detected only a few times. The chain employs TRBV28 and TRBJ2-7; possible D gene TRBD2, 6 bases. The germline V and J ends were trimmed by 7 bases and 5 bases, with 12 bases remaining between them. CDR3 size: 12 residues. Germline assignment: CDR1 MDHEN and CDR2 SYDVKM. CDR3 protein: CASTGRVNEQYF. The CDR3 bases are TGTGCCAGCACCGGGAGAGTGAACGAGCAGTACTTC.

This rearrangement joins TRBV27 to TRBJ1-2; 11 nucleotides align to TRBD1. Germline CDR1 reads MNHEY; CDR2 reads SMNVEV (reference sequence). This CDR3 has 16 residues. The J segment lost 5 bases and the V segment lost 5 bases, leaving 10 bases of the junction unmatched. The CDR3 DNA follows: TGTGCCAGCAGTCCATCGGGACAGGGGGGACGGTATGGCTACACCTTC. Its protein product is CASSPSGQGGRYGYTF.

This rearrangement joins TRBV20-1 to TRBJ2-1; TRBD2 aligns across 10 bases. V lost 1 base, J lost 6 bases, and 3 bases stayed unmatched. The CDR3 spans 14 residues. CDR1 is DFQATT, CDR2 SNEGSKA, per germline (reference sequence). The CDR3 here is CSARGEREGNEQFF. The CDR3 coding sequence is TGCAGTGCTAGAGGCGAGCGGGAGGGCAATGAGCAGTTCTTC.

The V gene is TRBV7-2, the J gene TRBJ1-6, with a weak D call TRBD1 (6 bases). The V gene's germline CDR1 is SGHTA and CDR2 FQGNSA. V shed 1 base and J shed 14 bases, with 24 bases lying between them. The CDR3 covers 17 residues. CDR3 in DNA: TGTGCCAGCAGCTTAGAGGGACACTACCTCCCTCTTCAGGCCCTCCACTTT. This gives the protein CASSLEGHYLPLQALHF. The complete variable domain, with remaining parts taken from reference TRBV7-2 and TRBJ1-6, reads GAGVSQSPSNKVTEKGKDVELRCDPISGHTALYWYRQSLGQGLEFLIYFQGNSAPDKSGLPSDRFSAERTGGSVSTLTIQRTQQEDSAVYLCASSLEGHYLPLQALHFGNGTRLTVT.

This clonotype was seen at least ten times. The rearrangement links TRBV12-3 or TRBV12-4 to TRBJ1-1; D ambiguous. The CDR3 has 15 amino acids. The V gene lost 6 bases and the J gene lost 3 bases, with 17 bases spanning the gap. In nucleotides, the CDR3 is TGTGCCAGCAGAGTTCAACCCAATCTCTACACTGAAGCTTTCTTT. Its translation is CASRVQPNLYTEAFF.

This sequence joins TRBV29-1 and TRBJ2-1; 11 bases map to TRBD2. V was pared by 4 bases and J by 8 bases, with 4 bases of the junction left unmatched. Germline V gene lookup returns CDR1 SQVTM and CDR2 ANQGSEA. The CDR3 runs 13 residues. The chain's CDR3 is CSVATSGSYEQFF. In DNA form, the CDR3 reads TGCAGCGTTGCCACTAGCGGGAGTTATGAGCAGTTCTTC.

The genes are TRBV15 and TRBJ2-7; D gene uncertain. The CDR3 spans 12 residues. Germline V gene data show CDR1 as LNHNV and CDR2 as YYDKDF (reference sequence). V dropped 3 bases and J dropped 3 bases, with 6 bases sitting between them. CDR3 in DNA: TGTGCCACCAGCAGGGATGACTACGAGCAGTACTTC. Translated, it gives CATSRDDYEQYF.

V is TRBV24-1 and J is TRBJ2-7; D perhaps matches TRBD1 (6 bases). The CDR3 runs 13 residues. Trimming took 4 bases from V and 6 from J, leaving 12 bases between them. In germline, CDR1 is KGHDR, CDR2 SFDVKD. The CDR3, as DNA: TGTGCCACCAGTGACAACACAGGGCTCGAGCAGTACTTC. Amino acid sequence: CATSDNTGLEQYF.